The clone carrying this TCR beta chain showed up just a few times. Its antigen remains unidentified. The data were taken from a study of blood T cells in healthy people across ages. General study findings and limits: Possibly confounding the expanded clonotype changes was the fact that donor CMV status was unknown.

A second PCR, run for about 6 to 11 cycles, used a sample-barcoded 5' primer plus a J-beta primer mix. A tag from a template-switch adaptor with 12 random nucleotides marked each cDNA molecule. TCRdb processed the 5' RACE reads anew with MiXCR; each CDR3 protein has one entry. The table has 850,000 to 950,000 distinct CDR3 sequences, around 28% seen once. Sequenced sample: blood. This clonotype was sampled from a woman older than 75 in good health.

Here the CDR3 DNA reads TGTGCCAGCGGGGGACAGGGGGCGATGAACACTGAAGCTTTCTTT. Its protein is CASGGQGAMNTEAFF. The V gene is TRBV5-5, the J gene TRBJ1-1; 12 bases line up with TRBD1. V lost 7 bases to trimming and J lost 0 bases; unmatched junction nucleotides: 4. This CDR3 has 15 residues. The V gene's germline CDR1 is SGHKS and CDR2 YYEKEE (reference sequence).